This TCR beta chain comes out of a study of blood T cell repertoires in COVID-19. Study background: COVID-19 samples, acute and convalescent, were from the United States, Italy and Spain. PBMCs, B-cell-depleted T cells, or T cells provided the cDNA or gDNA that made up the material.

This clone was recorded a few times. The ends lost 4 bases at V and 2 bases at J; junction bases unmatched: 7. The V gene's germline CDR1 is LGHDT and CDR2 YNNKEL (reference sequence). CDR3 length equals 15 residues. In the study's own analysis: For nucleated cells, counts were estimated from reference gene primer amplification. The method was immunoSEQ multiplex PCR; TCRdb's version includes in-frame clones alone and lacks a portion of them. V and J calls and clone size are given by that table; D and trimming were obtained from the DNA. The sample lists roughly 77,000 clones; over 75% were seen once.

The receptor's source is a human donor in a cohort sampled during active COVID-19. This chain connects TRBV3-1 (or the pseudogene TRBV3-2) to TRBJ2-7; TRBD1 matches at 8 bases. The specimen was peripheral blood. The CDR3 protein is CASSLAGTGPYEQYF. The DNA of the CDR3 is TGTGCCAGCAGCCTCGCCGGGACAGGACCCTACGAGCAGTACTTC.